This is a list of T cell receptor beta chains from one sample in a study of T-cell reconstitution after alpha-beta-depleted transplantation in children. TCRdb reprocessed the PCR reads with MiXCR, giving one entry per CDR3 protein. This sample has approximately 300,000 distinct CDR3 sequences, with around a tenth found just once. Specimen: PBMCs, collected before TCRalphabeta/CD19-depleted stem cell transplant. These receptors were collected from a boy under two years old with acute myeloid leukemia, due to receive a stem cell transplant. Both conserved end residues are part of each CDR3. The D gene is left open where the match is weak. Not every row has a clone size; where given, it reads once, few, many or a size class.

CDR3 DNA: TGTGCCAGCAGCTTCGGACTAGCGGGAGGATCGGGGTACAATGAGCAGTTCTTC
CDR3 protein: CASSFGLAGGSGYNEQFF
clone size: many
D gene: TRBD2
CDR3 length: 18
J gene: TRBJ2-1
V gene: TRBV9

CDR3 DNA: TGTGCCAGCTGCCGGGACGGAAACTACGAGCAGTACTTC
CDR3 protein: CASCRDGNYEQYF
clone size: .
D gene: .
CDR3 length: 13
J gene: TRBJ2-7
V gene: TRBV3-1

CDR3 DNA: TGTGCCAGCAGTCCCCCCCGGACAGTTAATTCACCCCTCCACTTT
CDR3 protein: CASSPPRTVNSPLHF
clone size: medium-sized
D gene: .
CDR3 length: 15
J gene: TRBJ1-6
V gene: TRBV27

CDR3 DNA: TGTGCCAGCAGTTATTCCCTTGGAAGAGTCACCTGGGCCAAAAACATTCAGTACTTC
CDR3 protein: CASSYSLGRVTWAKNIQYF
clone size: many
D gene: .
CDR3 length: 19
J gene: TRBJ2-4
V gene: TRBV6-2/TRBV6-3

CDR3 DNA: TGTGCCACCAGTGATACATCTAGCGGGGGTTCCTTCTACAATGAGCAGTTCTTC
CDR3 protein: CATSDTSSGGSFYNEQFF
clone size: many
D gene: TRBD2
CDR3 length: 18
J gene: TRBJ2-1
V gene: TRBV24-1

CDR3 DNA: TGTGCCAGCAGCTCCCCACGAAGACAGGGGGGCTATGGCTACACCTTC
CDR3 protein: CASSSPRRQGGYGYTF
clone size: .
D gene: TRBD1
CDR3 length: 16
J gene: TRBJ1-2
V gene: TRBV12-3/TRBV12-4

CDR3 DNA: TGCAGCGTTGCGAGGGGTTACGGTCAGCCCCAGCATTTT
CDR3 protein: CSVARGYGQPQHF
clone size: many
D gene: .
CDR3 length: 13
J gene: TRBJ1-5
V gene: TRBV29-1

CDR3 DNA: TGTGCCAGCAGCTTGGTAGGGCAGGGGTACGAGCAGTACTTC
CDR3 protein: CASSLVGQGYEQYF
clone size: many
D gene: .
CDR3 length: 14
J gene: TRBJ2-7
V gene: TRBV5-5

CDR3 DNA: TGTGCCAGCAGCCCGCCAGGGAGCTCCTACAATGAGCAGTTCTTC
CDR3 protein: CASSPPGSSYNEQFF
clone size: many
D gene: .
CDR3 length: 15
J gene: TRBJ2-1
V gene: TRBV7-9

CDR3 DNA: TGTGCCAGCAGTTACGGGGAGAACACTGAAGCTTTCTTT
CDR3 protein: CASSYGENTEAFF
clone size: many
D gene: .
CDR3 length: 13
J gene: TRBJ1-1
V gene: TRBV6-5

CDR3 DNA: TGTGCCAGCAGTTTGAAGGGTTCGAACACCGGGGAGCTGTTTTTT
CDR3 protein: CASSLKGSNTGELFF
clone size: many
D gene: .
CDR3 length: 15
J gene: TRBJ2-2
V gene: TRBV28

CDR3 DNA: TGCGCCAGCAGCACGGGACTAGCCTATCGGCAGGAGACCCAGTACTTC
CDR3 protein: CASSTGLAYRQETQYF
clone size: many
D gene: TRBD2
CDR3 length: 16
J gene: TRBJ2-5
V gene: TRBV5-1

CDR3 DNA: TGTGCCAGCAGTGGACAGGGGAGCTACACCTTC
CDR3 protein: CASSGQGSYTF
clone size: many
D gene: TRBD1
CDR3 length: 11
J gene: TRBJ1-2
V gene: TRBV12-3/TRBV12-4

CDR3 DNA: TGCAGCGTTGGTACCAACCAAGAGACCCAGTACTTC
CDR3 protein: CSVGTNQETQYF
clone size: many
D gene: .
CDR3 length: 12
J gene: TRBJ2-5
V gene: TRBV29-1

CDR3 DNA: TGTGCCAGTAGTATCGCCAGGGACCACAATGAGCAGTTCTTC
CDR3 protein: CASSIARDHNEQFF
clone size: few
D gene: .
CDR3 length: 14
J gene: TRBJ2-1
V gene: TRBV19

CDR3 DNA: TGTGCCAGCAGCTTACCGGGCCCCGGGTACGAGCAGTACTTC
CDR3 protein: CASSLPGPGYEQYF
clone size: .
D gene: .
CDR3 length: 14
J gene: TRBJ2-7
V gene: TRBV7-9

CDR3 DNA: TGTGCCAGCAGTACCCGCAGGGGCTCCTACGAGCAGTACTTC
CDR3 protein: CASSTRRGSYEQYF
clone size: many
D gene: .
CDR3 length: 14
J gene: TRBJ2-7
V gene: TRBV12-3/TRBV12-4

CDR3 DNA: TGTGCCAGTAGTAGACAGGGACAGGTAGCAGATACGCAGTATTTT
CDR3 protein: CASSRQGQVADTQYF
clone size: .
D gene: TRBD1
CDR3 length: 15
J gene: TRBJ2-3
V gene: TRBV19

CDR3 DNA: TGCAGCGCGTCGAGGGTAGGGGGAAGCACCGGGGAGCTGTTTTTT
CDR3 protein: CSASRVGGSTGELFF
clone size: many
D gene: .
CDR3 length: 15
J gene: TRBJ2-2
V gene: TRBV29-1

CDR3 DNA: TGCGCCAGCAGCAAGGGTGCGCAGTTCTTC
CDR3 protein: CASSKGAQFF
clone size: many
D gene: .
CDR3 length: 10
J gene: TRBJ2-1
V gene: TRBV5-1

CDR3 DNA: TGCGCCAGCAGCCCCTGGGACGGGGCAGATACGCAGTATTTT
CDR3 protein: CASSPWDGADTQYF
clone size: many
D gene: .
CDR3 length: 14
J gene: TRBJ2-3
V gene: TRBV5-1

CDR3 DNA: TGCAGCATCCTCTACAATGAGCAGTTCTTC
CDR3 protein: CSILYNEQFF
clone size: many
D gene: .
CDR3 length: 10
J gene: TRBJ2-1
V gene: TRBV29-1

CDR3 DNA: TGCATTGCTCTGACTAGCTTAGGCTACGAGCAGTACTTC
CDR3 protein: CIALTSLGYEQYF
clone size: many
D gene: TRBD2
CDR3 length: 13
J gene: TRBJ2-7
V gene: TRBV20-1

CDR3 DNA: TGTGCCAGCATTTTATCGGACAGGCCGGACTACGAGCAGTACTTC
CDR3 protein: CASILSDRPDYEQYF
clone size: many
D gene: TRBD1
CDR3 length: 15
J gene: TRBJ2-7
V gene: TRBV27

CDR3 DNA: TGTGCCAGCAGCTTACTGAGCGGGGGGCCCTTCGGCGAGCAGTACTTC
CDR3 protein: CASSLLSGGPFGEQYF
clone size: few
D gene: TRBD2
CDR3 length: 16
J gene: TRBJ2-7
V gene: TRBV7-9

CDR3 DNA: TGTGCCAGCAGCGGGGACAGGGGGCTCAGTGAGCAGTTCTTC
CDR3 protein: CASSGDRGLSEQFF
clone size: many
D gene: TRBD1
CDR3 length: 14
J gene: TRBJ2-1
V gene: TRBV9